These T cell receptor beta chains were read from a single sample in a study of T-cell reconstitution after alpha-beta-depleted transplantation in children. MiXCR, applied by TCRdb to the PCR reads, yields one record per CDR3 protein. The table records around 52,000 distinct CDR3 sequences, about 5% of them present only once. Sequencing used PBMCs, mostly from graft donor cells, obtained 60 days after TCRalphabeta/CD19-depleted stem cell transplant. The receptors derive from a female patient aged 2 to 10 who had a stem cell transplant for aplastic anemia, so the T cells may come from the graft donor. The CDR3 runs from the conserved cysteine through the conserved F or W. A D gene is named only where the DNA matches it firmly. Rows give clone size only sometimes, using once, few, many, or a class for an expanded clone.

v_gene	abundance	d_gene	j_gene	CDR3aa	CDR3nt
TRBV7-2	many	.	TRBJ1-3	CASSIQGSGNTIYF	TGTGCCAGCAGCATACAGGGCTCTGGAAACACCATATATTTT
TRBV12-3/TRBV12-4	many	.	TRBJ1-6	CASSLGVVGSPLHF	TGTGCCAGCAGTTTAGGTGTAGTCGGTTCACCCCTCCACTTT
TRBV6-5	.	.	TRBJ1-4	CASSYAGRDEKLFF	TGTGCCAGCAGTTACGCGGGAAGGGATGAAAAACTGTTTTTT
TRBV11-2	few	.	TRBJ1-1	CASSSYRNPEAFF	TGTGCCAGCAGCTCCTACAGGAACCCTGAAGCTTTCTTT
TRBV11-3	many	.	TRBJ2-3	CASSHMGAGTDTQYF	TGTGCCAGCAGCCACATGGGGGCTGGCACAGATACGCAGTATTTT
TRBV6-2/TRBV6-3	.	TRBD1	TRBJ2-2	CASSNFGTGGTGELFF	TGTGCCAGCAGCAACTTCGGGACAGGGGGCACCGGGGAGCTGTTTTTT
TRBV11-2	.	TRBD1	TRBJ2-4	CASSRDRGYQNIQYF	TGTGCCAGCAGCCGGGACAGGGGGTACCAAAACATTCAGTACTTC
TRBV18	.	TRBD1	TRBJ2-7	CASSSTGVPYEQYF	TGTGCCAGCTCGTCGACAGGGGTGCCCTACGAGCAGTACTTC
TRBV3-1	many	TRBD2	TRBJ2-2	CASREAGATGELFF	TGTGCCAGCAGGGAAGCGGGAGCGACCGGGGAGCTGTTTTTT
TRBV6-5	many	TRBD1	TRBJ1-2	CASSYSTGQYGYTF	TGTGCCAGCAGTTACTCGACAGGGCAATATGGCTACACCTTC
TRBV7-9	many	.	TRBJ2-7	CASSRNTAPTGRSYEQYF	TGTGCCAGCAGCCGAAATACCGCGCCGACTGGTCGCTCCTACGAGCAGTACTTC
TRBV20-1	many	.	TRBJ1-5	CSARQALNQPQHF	TGCAGTGCTAGACAAGCACTCAATCAGCCCCAGCATTTT
TRBV5-8	many	.	TRBJ2-7	CASSLTFFLVGFGNEQYF	TGTGCCAGCAGCTTGACATTCTTTTTGGTGGGGTTTGGCAACGAGCAGTACTTC
TRBV2	few	TRBD1	TRBJ2-7	CASRDGQGAIYEQYF	TGTGCCAGCAGAGATGGACAGGGGGCGATCTACGAGCAGTACTTC
TRBV30	.	TRBD2	TRBJ2-1	CAWSSRTSGSPPYNEQFF	TGTGCCTGGAGTTCAAGGACTAGCGGGAGTCCCCCCTACAATGAGCAGTTCTTC
TRBV6-6	many	TRBD2	TRBJ2-1	CASSYYGLAGGHNEQFF	TGTGCCAGCAGTTACTATGGGCTAGCGGGGGGGCACAATGAGCAGTTCTTC